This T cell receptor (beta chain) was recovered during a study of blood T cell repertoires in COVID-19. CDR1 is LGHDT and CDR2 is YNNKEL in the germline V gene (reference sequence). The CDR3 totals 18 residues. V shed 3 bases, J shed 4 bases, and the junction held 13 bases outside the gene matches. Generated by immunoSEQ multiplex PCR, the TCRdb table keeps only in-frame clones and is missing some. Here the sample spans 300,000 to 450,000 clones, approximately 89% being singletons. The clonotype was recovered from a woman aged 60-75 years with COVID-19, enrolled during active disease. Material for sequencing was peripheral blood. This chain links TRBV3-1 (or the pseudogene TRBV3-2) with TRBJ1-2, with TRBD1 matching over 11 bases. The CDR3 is CASSQPGTGGLSRYGYTF. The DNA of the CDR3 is TGTGCCAGCAGCCAGCCCGGGACAGGGGGTTTGAGTCGCTATGGCTACACCTTC.